The 23 T cell receptor beta chains below all came from one sample that was sequenced in a study of blood T cell repertoires in COVID-19. The assay was immunoSEQ multiplex PCR, and TCRdb's table has in-frame clones only and misses some. The repertoire holds around 60,000 clones, about 88% seen once, with roughly 3.5% in the top ten. The source material was peripheral blood. These receptors all stem from a man aged 65-85 years with acute or convalescent COVID-19.

The CDR3 sequence: CASSNQGQSFNEKLFF. For the CDR3, the DNA is TGTGCCAGCTCGAATCAGGGACAGAGCTTTAATGAAAAACTGTTTTTT. V is TRBV18 and J is TRBJ1-4, with 7 bases identical to TRBD1. The V gene end was trimmed by 6 bases and the J gene end by 4 bases; junction bases not matched to a gene: 11. The CDR3 is 16 amino acids. Germline assignment: CDR1 KGHSH and CDR2 LQKENI.

The chain combines TRBV7-3 with TRBJ2-1, with D perhaps TRBD1 (6 bases). V dropped 4 bases and J dropped 5 bases, with 15 bases sitting between them. The germline V gene encodes CDR1 SGHTA and CDR2 FQGTGA. CDR3 length equals 15 residues. Here the CDR3 DNA reads TGTGCCAGCAGCTCACAGGGCATGGCGGACAATGAGCAGTTCTTC. Protein: CASSSQGMADNEQFF.

J is TRBJ2-7 and V is TRBV27, with a weak D call TRBD1 (6 bases). Looked up from germline, CDR1 is MNHEY and CDR2 is SMNVEV (reference sequence). This CDR3 is built from 15 residues. The ends were cut back, 7 bases at V and 3 bases at J, with 19 bases in the middle. CDR3: CASTPLQGPIYEQYF. Written as DNA, the CDR3 is TGTGCCAGCACCCCATTACAGGGACCTATCTACGAGCAGTACTTC.

The chain employs TRBV7-2 and TRBJ2-2; D possibly corresponds to TRBD1 (7 bases). Trimming removed 5 bases from V and 0 bases from J, with 10 bases in between. CDR1 and CDR2 from the germline V gene are SGHTA and FQGNSA. The CDR3 extends over 15 amino acids. CDR3 coding DNA: TGTGCCAGCAGCCGCAGGGGGGCGAACACCGGGGAGCTGTTTTTT. Protein sequence: CASSRRGANTGELFF. The full variable domain, with the rest looked up from reference TRBV7-2 and TRBJ2-2, is GAGVSQSPSNKVTEKGKDVELRCDPISGHTALYWYRQSLGQGLEFLIYFQGNSAPDKSGLPSDRFSAERTGGSVSTLTIQRTQQEDSAVYLCASSRRGANTGELFFGEGSRLTVL.

The J gene is TRBJ1-4, the V gene TRBV5-5, with a weak D call TRBD1 (5 bases). V was trimmed by 3 bases and J by 0 bases, leaving 21 bases between them. The CDR3 sequence is 19 residues long. From germline, CDR1 is SGHKS and CDR2 YYEKEE (reference sequence). The CDR3 DNA follows: TGTGCCAGCAGCTCCCGCGGGGGTAGGGCGCGCACAACTAATGAAAAACTGTTTTTT. Its protein is CASSSRGGRARTTNEKLFF.

V gene TRBV14 combines with J gene TRBJ2-7; the D gene is possibly TRBD2 (6 bases). The V gene's germline CDR1 is SGHDN and CDR2 FVKESK. The germline V and J ends were trimmed by 0 bases and 6 bases, with 12 bases remaining between them. The CDR3 contains 14 residues. The CDR3 bases are TGTGCCAGCAGCCAAGACCTCGGGGGTTCCGAGCAGTACTTC. It specifies CASSQDLGGSEQYF.

Only one count was recorded for this clone. CDR3 sequence: CASSLRGAVVEKLFF. In nucleotides, the CDR3 is TGCGCCAGCAGCTTGCGGGGGGCGGTTGTTGAAAAACTGTTTTTT. V is TRBV5-1 and J is TRBJ1-4; a weak D match, TRBD1 (6 bases). The germline V and J ends were trimmed by 1 base and 7 bases, with 14 bases remaining between them. This CDR3 spans 15 amino acids. In germline, CDR1 is SGHRS, CDR2 YFSETQ. Filled out from reference TRBV5-1 and TRBJ1-4, the complete variable domain reads KAGVTQTPRYLIKTRGQQVTLSCSPISGHRSVSWYQQTPGQGLQFLFEYFSETQRNKGNFPGRFSGRQFSNSRSEMNVSTLELGDSALYLCASSLRGAVVEKLFFGSGTQLSVL.

The CDR3 is CASSYSTGIGQPQHF. Here the CDR3 DNA reads TGTGCCAGCAGTTACTCAACAGGAATTGGTCAGCCCCAGCATTTT. This sequence joins TRBV6-5 and TRBJ1-5; a possible D gene is TRBD1 (5 bases). CDR1 is MNHEY and CDR2 is SVGAGI in the germline V gene. V was shortened by 0 bases and J by 6 bases, with 12 bases between the two germline ends. CDR3 length equals 15 residues.

V is TRBV5-4 and J is TRBJ2-3; D is perhaps TRBD2 (6 bases). The CDR3 length is 18 residues. Germline V lookup: CDR1 SGHNT, CDR2 YYREEE (reference sequence). Trimming took off 2 bases at V and 1 base at J, with 20 bases between the two ends. CDR3 nucleotide sequence: TGTGCCAGCAGCTTAAATTACGGGGGACTGCGAGGCACAGATACGCAGTATTTT. Amino acids: CASSLNYGGLRGTDTQYF.

V usage is TRBV19 and J usage is TRBJ2-3; D is possibly TRBD1 (7 bases). CDR1 and CDR2 (germline): LNHDA, SQIVND (reference sequence). The CDR3 sequence is 14 residues long. V shed 8 bases and J shed 1 base, with 13 bases lying between them. CDR3 DNA sequence: TGTGCCAGTTCGGAGGGGGCAGGCACAGATACGCAGTATTTT. Translating it yields CASSEGAGTDTQYF.

The CDR3 here is CASSSVGPQNTEAFF. CDR3 DNA sequence: TGCGCCAGCAGCTCGGTGGGCCCCCAGAACACTGAAGCTTTCTTT. This rearrangement joins TRBV5-1 to TRBJ1-1; D unclear. Germline-derived CDR1 and CDR2 are SGHRS and YFSETQ. The V gene lost 3 bases and the J gene lost 1 base, with 13 bases spanning the gap. The CDR3 spans 15 residues. The full variable domain, in which reference TRBV5-1 and TRBJ1-1 provide the parts outside the CDR3, is KAGVTQTPRYLIKTRGQQVTLSCSPISGHRSVSWYQQTPGQGLQFLFEYFSETQRNKGNFPGRFSGRQFSNSRSEMNVSTLELGDSALYLCASSSVGPQNTEAFFGQGTRLTVV.

The J gene is TRBJ2-1, the V gene TRBV7-3; D may be TRBD1 (6 bases). Germline V CDR1 and CDR2: SGHTA, FQGTGA. The germline V and J ends were trimmed by 5 bases and 6 bases, with 20 bases remaining between them. This CDR3 has 16 amino acids. CDR3 sequence: CASSTRGSLGGNEQFF. The CDR3 DNA sequence: TGTGCCAGCAGCACCAGGGGTTCACTTGGGGGCAATGAGCAGTTCTTC.

The chain recombines TRBV18 with TRBJ1-5, with D possibly matching TRBD1 (5 bases). The germline V gene encodes CDR1 KGHSH and CDR2 LQKENI. The CDR3 length is 13 residues. V was cut by 6 bases and J by 7 bases, with 13 bases left in between. The CDR3 nucleotides are TGTGCCAGCTCTCAGGGATTAGGCCAGCCCCAGCATTTT. It codes for CASSQGLGQPQHF.

The chain combines TRBV7-7 with TRBJ2-6; D is undetermined. Trimming removed 8 bases at V and 0 bases at J, with 8 bases between. Germline CDR1 reads SSHAT; CDR2 reads FNYEAQ (reference sequence). The CDR3 contains 14 residues. CDR3 protein: CASARSSGANVLTF. In DNA form, the CDR3 reads TGTGCCAGCGCACGGAGCTCTGGGGCCAACGTCCTGACTTTC. The full variable domain, rest sourced from reference TRBV7-7 and TRBJ2-6, is GAGVSQSPRYKVTKRGQDVTLRCDPISSHATLYWYQQALGQGPEFLTYFNYEAQPDKSGLPSDRFSAERPEGSISTLTIQRTEQRDSAMYRCASARSSGANVLTFGAGSRLTVL.

The rearrangement links TRBV5-1 to TRBJ1-3; D call uncertain. Germline V lookup: CDR1 SGHRS, CDR2 YFSETQ. Deletions cut 1 base from V and 0 bases from J, with 11 bases between. This CDR3 is 16 amino acids long. CDR3 bases: TGCGCCAGCAGCTTGATCGGGATTGACTCTGGAAACACCATATATTTT. It codes for CASSLIGIDSGNTIYF.

This clone was found once. The gene calls are TRBV5-8 and TRBJ2-5; possibly TRBD2 for D (6 bases). The CDR3 contains 15 residues. The V gene lost 0 bases and the J gene lost 3 bases, with 12 bases spanning the gap. Germline CDR1 and CDR2: SGHTS and YDEGEE. For the CDR3, the DNA is TGTGCCAGCAGCTTGGGTGGCGGGGAAGAAGAGACCCAGTACTTC. Residues: CASSLGGGEEETQYF. Filled out from reference TRBV5-8 and TRBJ2-5, the complete variable domain reads EAGVTQSPTHLIKTRGQQATLRCSPISGHTSVYWYQQALGLGLQFLLWYDEGEERNRGNFPPRFSGRQFPNYSSELNVNALELEDSALYLCASSLGGGEEETQYFGPGTRLLVL.

This chain links TRBV24-1 with TRBJ2-3, with 10 bases lining up with TRBD2. CDR1 is KGHDR, CDR2 SFDVKD, per germline. The CDR3 is made up of 15 amino acids. Written as DNA, the CDR3 is TGTTCTTGGACTAGCGGACTTTTCTATTCAGATACGCAGTATTTT. It encodes CSWTSGLFYSDTQYF.

The CDR3, as DNA: TGTGCCAGCAGCCCCAAGGACAGGGCGCTTGGCTACGAGCAGTACTTC. Protein sequence: CASSPKDRALGYEQYF. V usage is TRBV7-9 and J usage is TRBJ2-7; 8 nucleotides align to TRBD1. CDR1 is SEHNR and CDR2 is FQNEAQ in the germline V gene (reference sequence). V was pared by 5 bases and J by 3 bases, with 12 bases of the junction left unmatched. This CDR3 is built from 16 residues.

This clone was observed once. V is TRBV7-9 and J is TRBJ2-2, with D hard to call. This CDR3 region has 15 residues. Looked up from germline, CDR1 is SEHNR and CDR2 is FQNEAQ (reference sequence). Trimming left V 4 bases short and J 7 bases short, with 16 bases between. CDR3 region: CASSSSSYQFGELFF. CDR3 nucleotide sequence: TGTGCCAGCAGCTCAAGCTCATACCAATTCGGGGAGCTGTTTTTT.

This chain links TRBV7-3 with TRBJ2-2, with 7 bases lining up with TRBD2. This CDR3 has 14 amino acids. V lost 8 bases, J lost 3 bases, and 6 bases stayed unmatched. Germline V gene data show CDR1 as SGHTA and CDR2 as FQGTGA. CDR3 sequence (DNA): TGTGCCAGCCGATCCGGGGGGTACACCGGGGAGCTGTTTTTT. Translated: CASRSGGYTGELFF.

The DNA for the CDR3 is TGTGCCACCAGTGATCGGACAGGGGAGGCCAATCAGCCCCAGCATTTT. Encoded protein: CATSDRTGEANQPQHF. This chain connects TRBV24-1 to TRBJ1-5; 9 nucleotides match TRBD1. The germline CDR1 and CDR2 sequences are KGHDR and SFDVKD. The V gene end was trimmed by 3 bases and the J gene end by 3 bases; junction bases not matched to a gene: 5. The CDR3 has 16 residues.

The chain uses TRBV18 and TRBJ2-5, with D perhaps TRBD1 (5 bases). The CDR3 spans 14 residues. The V end was cut by 3 bases, the J end by 0 bases, with 8 bases between. From germline, CDR1 is KGHSH and CDR2 LQKENI. In nucleotides, the CDR3 is TGTGCCAGCTCACCGCTAGGGGACCAAGAGACCCAGTACTTC. Translating gives CASSPLGDQETQYF.

The sample holds a few counts of this clone. The rearrangement uses TRBV20-1 and TRBJ1-5; D gene ambiguous. V was trimmed by 3 bases and J by 9 bases, leaving 12 bases between them. Germline CDR1 is DFQATT and CDR2 is SNEGSKA (reference sequence). The CDR3 totals 12 residues. The CDR3 nucleotides read TGCAGTGCTAGTAAGGCCCCGGGGCCCCAGCATTTT. It specifies CSASKAPGPQHF.